This entry describes one TCR beta chain. This table comes from immunoSEQ multiplex PCR, and its TCRdb copy is limited to in-frame clones, with some not included. Of around 650,000 clones listed, 96% are singletons. The germline CDR1 and CDR2 sequences are SGHTA and FQGTGA. The V segment lost 5 bases and the J segment 2 bases; nucleotides outside the gene matches: 4. CDR3 size: 14 residues. These data are taken from a study of shared clonotypes between healthy human individuals. On the study more broadly: Per donor, three plates held CD4 naive cells, three held CD4 memory, two held CD8 naive and one held CD8 memory.

CD8 cells classed as naive were CD45RO-negative and positively selected for CCR7, excluding terminally differentiated effector memory CD45RA+ cells. The clonotype comes from a woman in her twenties or thirties in good health. The V and J genes are TRBV7-3 and TRBJ2-3, with 7 bases aligning to TRBD2. The sequenced material came from naive CD8+ T cells sorted from blood. The CDR3 nucleotides read TGTGCCAGCAGCCCAAGCGGGACCACAGATACGCAGTATTTT. Translated: CASSPSGTTDTQYF.